The 24 T cell receptor beta chains reported below all come from one sample, sequenced in a study of spatial heterogeneity in lung cancer. Time point indicated: sample taken at primary tumor resection. A single record per CDR3 protein comes from TCRdb applying MiXCR to the 5' RACE reads. In the table there are 20,000 to 25,000 distinct CDR3 sequences, 8.8% of which are singletons. General study points: Expanded alpha and beta TCR counts within tumors tracked tumor mutation counts.

No antigen has been assigned to these receptors. This sample comprised lung tumor tissue, obtained at surgery. The receptors derive from a male donor with early-stage non-small cell lung cancer.

The sample holds many counts of this clonotype. The chain recombines TRBV7-8 with TRBJ2-5; no definite D call. Trimming stripped 3 bases from V and 6 bases from J, with 5 bases between. The CDR3 has 11 residues. Germline lookup yields CDR1 SGHVS and CDR2 FQNEAQ. The CDR3 reads CASSFIKTQYF. CDR3 nucleotides: TGTGCCAGCAGCTTTATAAAGACCCAGTACTTC.

This clonotype was counted ten times or more. The chain carries TRBV9 and TRBJ2-3; 9 positions agree with TRBD1. Per germline, CDR1 SGDLS and CDR2 YYNGEE. The CDR3 has 15 residues. The junction had 9 bases not matched to a gene; V was cut back by 3 bases and J by 7 bases. The CDR3, as DNA: TGTGCCAGCAGCGAAGGACAGGGGCGCCTCTATACGCAGTATTTT. This translates into CASSEGQGRLYTQYF. The full variable domain, completed using reference TRBV9 and TRBJ2-3, is DSGVTQTPKHLITATGQRVTLRCSPRSGDLSVYWYQQSLDQGLQFLIQYYNGEERAKGNILERFSAQQFPDLHSELNLSSLELGDSALYFCASSEGQGRLYTQYFGPGTRLTVL.

The chain combines TRBV11-2 with TRBJ2-5; D uncertain. CDR3 size: 15 residues. The V end lost 6 bases, the J end lost 3 bases, and 17 bases lay between the germline ends. Germline CDR1 reads SGHAT; CDR2 reads FQNNGV. CDR3 DNA: TGTGCCAGCAGACCACGGTCCGAATTTAAAGAGACCCAGTACTTC. Amino acids: CASRPRSEFKETQYF.

The chain employs TRBV6-2 or TRBV6-3 and TRBJ2-5; D is unresolved. The CDR3 spans 13 residues. V dropped 6 bases and J dropped 5 bases, with 13 bases sitting between them. Germline CDR1 and CDR2: MNHEY and SVGEGT. The CDR3 loop reads CASRPTSAETQYF. The CDR3 DNA is TGTGCCAGCAGACCAACATCAGCGGAGACCCAGTACTTC.

This clonotype appeared many times. The rearrangement links TRBV5-5 to TRBJ2-3; tentatively, D is TRBD1 (5 bases). Trimming removed 3 bases from V and 3 bases from J, with 11 bases in between. Germline V lookup: CDR1 SGHKS, CDR2 YYEKEE (reference sequence). The CDR3 has 14 residues. For the CDR3, the DNA is TGTGCCAGCAGCTCCGGACATAGGACAGATACGCAGTATTTT. Protein: CASSSGHRTDTQYF.

Judged by abundance, this clonotype is medium-sized. The chain uses TRBV6-5 and TRBJ2-1; D is perhaps TRBD2 (6 bases). Germline lookup yields CDR1 MNHEY and CDR2 SVGAGI. V was trimmed by 7 bases and J by 3 bases, leaving 28 bases between them. This CDR3 is built from 19 residues. The CDR3 is CASTIHGGRGINFYNEQFF. For the CDR3, the DNA is TGTGCCAGCACCATACATGGGGGACGGGGGATCAACTTCTACAATGAGCAGTTCTTC.

This clonotype was recorded at least ten times. The chain carries TRBV7-2 and TRBJ2-3; 7 positions match TRBD2. CDR3 length equals 15 residues. V shed 1 base and J 6 bases; nucleotides not matched to a gene: 7. Germline CDR1 is SGHTA and CDR2 is FQGNSA. CDR3 DNA: TGTGCCAGCAGCTTAGGGGCGGGAGAGCCGGATACGCAGTATTTT. Protein: CASSLGAGEPDTQYF. The variable domain in full, completed from reference TRBV7-2 and TRBJ2-3, reads GAGVSQSPSNKVTEKGKDVELRCDPISGHTALYWYRQSLGQGLEFLIYFQGNSAPDKSGLPSDRFSAERTGGSVSTLTIQRTQQEDSAVYLCASSLGAGEPDTQYFGPGTRLTVL.

This clonotype was picked up many times. The rearrangement links TRBV10-3 to TRBJ1-1, with TRBD1 as a possible D gene (5 bases). V was cut by 4 bases and J by 5 bases, with 14 bases left in between. The CDR3 length is 14 residues. The germline CDR1 and CDR2 sequences are ENHRY and SYGVKD. CDR3 sequence reads: CAISGDAGRTEAFF. DNA of the CDR3: TGTGCCATCAGTGGGGACGCGGGAAGGACTGAAGCTTTCTTT.

In this sample, this clonotype turned up a few times. This chain links TRBV27 with TRBJ2-5; no firm D call. The germline V and J ends were trimmed by 6 bases and 3 bases, with 2 bases remaining between them. CDR3 length equals 10 residues. CDR1 is MNHEY, CDR2 SMNVEV, per germline (reference sequence). CDR3 loop: CASSKETQYF. The CDR3 coding sequence is TGTGCCAGCAGCAAAGAGACCCAGTACTTC.

This clonotype occurred once. The rearrangement uses TRBV5-1 and TRBJ2-7; possibly TRBD1 for D (6 bases). The V gene's germline CDR1 is SGHRS and CDR2 YFSETQ. This CDR3 is 15 amino acids long. The V and J ends lost 4 bases and 1 base respectively, with 15 bases between them. This chain's CDR3 is CASSLGGSGSYEQYF. The CDR3 nucleotides read TGCGCCAGCAGCCTAGGGGGAAGCGGTTCCTACGAGCAGTACTTC.

This clonotype occurred many times. The chain links TRBV5-6 to TRBJ2-1, with 15 bases aligning to TRBD2. CDR1 is SGHDT, CDR2 YYEEEE, per germline. This CDR3 region has 16 residues. V lost 3 bases and J lost 7; bases outside the gene matches: 5. CDR3 nucleotides: TGTGCCAGCAGCTGGGGACTAGCGGGGGGCGTGAATGAGCAGTTCTTC. It codes for CASSWGLAGGVNEQFF.

In this sample, this clonotype turned up many times. The V call is TRBV9, the J call TRBJ1-6; D unresolved. V lost 3 bases, J lost 9 bases, and 7 bases lay in between. CDR1 and CDR2 from the germline V gene are SGDLS and YYNGEE. The CDR3 spans 12 residues. The CDR3 loop is CASSALGSPLHF. For the CDR3, the DNA is TGTGCCAGCAGCGCCCTTGGTTCACCCCTCCACTTT.

The rearrangement joins TRBV6-2 or TRBV6-3 to TRBJ1-1, with D unclear. Per germline, CDR1 MNHEY and CDR2 SVGEGT. The CDR3 is 13 residues long. V was pared by 5 bases and J by 0 bases, with 7 bases between. CDR3 coding DNA: TGTGCCAGCAGTGCCCAGATGAACACTGAAGCTTTCTTT. Protein sequence: CASSAQMNTEAFF.

V usage is TRBV11-3 and J usage is TRBJ2-3; 14 bases are a match to TRBD2. There are 18 residues in the CDR3. V lost 1 base to trimming and J lost 0 bases; unmatched junction nucleotides: 3. Germline loops: CDR1 SGHNT, CDR2 YENEEA. CDR3: CASSLGLAGGPSTDTQYF. The CDR3, as DNA: TGTGCCAGCAGCTTAGGACTAGCGGGGGGGCCGAGCACAGATACGCAGTATTTT.

In its sample, this clonotype was seen many times. The rearrangement uses TRBV6-1 and TRBJ1-5; the match to TRBD1 covers 7 bases. Trimming removed 4 bases from V and 5 bases from J; junction bases left unmatched: 8. The length of the CDR3 is 15 residues. From germline, CDR1 is MNHNS and CDR2 SASEGT. CDR3 amino acids: CASSGRGQKHQPQHF. In DNA, the CDR3 is TGTGCCAGCAGTGGTAGGGGACAGAAACATCAGCCCCAGCATTTT.

This clonotype was recorded many times. The rearrangement links TRBV12-3 or TRBV12-4 to TRBJ2-2, with unresolved D. The CDR3 loop spans 11 amino acids. V lost 6 bases and J 4 bases, leaving 3 bases between the germline ends. CDR3 in amino acids: CASRATGELFF. CDR3 nucleotides: TGTGCCAGCAGGGCCACCGGGGAGCTGTTTTTT.

The genes are TRBV18 and TRBJ2-2; the D gene is possibly TRBD1 (6 bases). The CDR3 is 15 residues long. Trimming shortened V by 3 bases and J by 7 bases, and 15 bases separated the two germline ends. In germline, CDR1 is KGHSH, CDR2 LQKENI. This CDR3 is CASSPDRVGHGELFF. Written as DNA, the CDR3 is TGTGCCAGCTCACCGGACAGAGTCGGTCACGGGGAGCTGTTTTTT.

This clonotype came up many times. The V gene is TRBV5-1, the J gene TRBJ1-1, with D possibly matching TRBD1 (5 bases). This CDR3 comprises 13 residues. From germline, CDR1 is SGHRS and CDR2 YFSETQ. Trimming left V 1 base short and J 5 bases short, with 9 bases between. This CDR3 is CASSLSEGTEAFF. The CDR3 DNA reads as TGCGCCAGCAGCTTGTCAGAGGGGACTGAAGCTTTCTTT.

V and J are TRBV2 and TRBJ2-1, with TRBD2 matching 12 bases. The V gene end was trimmed by 6 bases and the J gene end by 8 bases; junction bases not matched to a gene: 5. CDR1 is SNHLY and CDR2 is FYNNEI in the germline V gene. This CDR3 has 14 residues. CDR3 region: CASSKTSGSDEQFF. The CDR3 DNA sequence: TGTGCCAGCAGCAAGACTAGCGGGAGCGATGAGCAGTTCTTC.

Comment on this clonotype: One junction end disagrees with the germline gene, perhaps due to a read error. The J gene is TRBJ2-4, the V gene TRBV20-1; 9 bases match TRBD1. The CDR3 covers 12 residues. The V gene's germline CDR1 is DFQATT and CDR2 SNEGSKA (reference sequence). Written as DNA, the CDR3 is TGCAGTGCGAGAGACAGGGGGGACATTCAGTACTTC. This codes for CSARDRGDIQYF.

This clonotype was seen many times. One end of the junction does not line up with germline, which may come from a read error. V gene TRBV5-1 combines with J gene TRBJ2-1; tentative D call: TRBD2 (5 bases). CDR1 and CDR2 from the germline V gene are SGHRS and YFSETQ. The CDR3 loop spans 15 amino acids. CDR3: CATSSYDIGGNEQFF. The CDR3 nucleotides are TGCGCCACCAGCAGCTATGATATCGGAGGCAATGAGCAGTTCTTC.

The chain carries TRBV5-4 and TRBJ2-2; D may be TRBD1 (6 bases). Deletions cut 4 bases from V and 2 bases from J, with 12 bases between. This CDR3 is built from 15 residues. Germline V gene sequence: CDR1 SGHNT, CDR2 YYREEE (reference sequence). CDR3 bases: TGTGCCAGCAGCCGACAGGCGCCAAACACCGGGGAGCTGTTTTTT. It translates to CASSRQAPNTGELFF.

This clonotype was observed a few times. This chain connects TRBV7-9 to TRBJ2-4, with D possibly being TRBD2 (5 bases). CDR1 is SEHNR, CDR2 FQNEAQ, per germline (reference sequence). V dropped 3 bases and J dropped 2 bases, with 11 bases sitting between them. The CDR3 runs to 15 residues. In DNA, the CDR3 is TGTGCCAGCAGCTTGGTCGAGGGTACCAAAAACATTCAGTACTTC. Its translation is CASSLVEGTKNIQYF.

This clonotype was seen many times. The genes are TRBV5-1 and TRBJ2-5, with 13 bases identical to TRBD2. J lost 3 bases, V lost 4 bases, and 3 bases had no gene match. This CDR3 has 15 amino acids. Per germline, CDR1 SGHRS and CDR2 YFSETQ. CDR3 nucleotides: TGCGCCAGCAGCATAGGGACTAGCGGGGAAGAGACCCAGTACTTC. The encoded protein is CASSIGTSGEETQYF.